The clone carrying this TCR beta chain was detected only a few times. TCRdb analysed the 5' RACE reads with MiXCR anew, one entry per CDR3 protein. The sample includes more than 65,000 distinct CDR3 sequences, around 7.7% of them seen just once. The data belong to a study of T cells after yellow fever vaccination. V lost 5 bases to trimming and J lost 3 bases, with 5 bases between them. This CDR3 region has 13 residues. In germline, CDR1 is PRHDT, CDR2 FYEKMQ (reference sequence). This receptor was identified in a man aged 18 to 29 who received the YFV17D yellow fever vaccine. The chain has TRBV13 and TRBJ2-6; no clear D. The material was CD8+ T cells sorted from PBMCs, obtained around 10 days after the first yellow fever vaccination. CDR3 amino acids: CASSTVGANVLTF. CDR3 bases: TGTGCCAGCAGCACGGTTGGGGCCAACGTCCTGACTTTC. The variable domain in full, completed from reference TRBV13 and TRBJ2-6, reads AAGVIQSPRHLIKEKRETATLKCYPIPRHDTVYWYQQGPGQDPQFLISFYEKMQSDKGSIPDRFSAQQFSDYHSELNMSSLELGDSALYFCASSTVGANVLTFGAGSRLTVL.